Shown below are 20 T cell receptor beta chains from a single sample sequenced in a study of T cell responses to AZD1222 COVID-19 vaccine. Repertoires were generated with immunoSEQ multiplex PCR, while TCRdb's copy carries only in-frame clones and drops some. Of roughly 140,000 clones detected, 85% to 95% appear once; the ten largest clones hold about 1.3%. The sample consisted of peripheral blood, taken on day 0 of AZD1222 vaccination. The source of these receptors is an adult in good health.

The chain carries TRBV5-8 and TRBJ2-2; no clear D gene. The germline V gene encodes CDR1 SGHTS and CDR2 YDEGEE. This CDR3 region has 16 residues. V was pared by 4 bases and J by 3 bases, with 16 bases between. The chain's CDR3 is CASSLPTGPYTGELFF. CDR3 DNA sequence: TGTGCCAGCAGCCTACCGACCGGGCCCTACACCGGGGAGCTGTTTTTT.

The chain joins TRBV4-2 to TRBJ2-1, with D uncertain. Per germline, CDR1 LGHNA and CDR2 YNFKEQ. This CDR3 contains 15 residues. The ends were cut back, 3 bases at V and 0 bases at J, with 9 bases in the middle. The CDR3 is CASSQEQSSYNEQFF. The CDR3 DNA follows: TGTGCCAGCAGCCAGGAACAGAGCTCCTACAATGAGCAGTTCTTC.

The chain employs TRBV27 and TRBJ1-6; 9 bases map to TRBD1. The CDR3 length is 14 residues. The junction had 8 bases not matched to a gene; V was cut back by 6 bases and J by 11 bases. Germline CDR1 is MNHEY and CDR2 is SMNVEV (reference sequence). The CDR3 bases are TGTGCCAGCAGCCTGGGGGGACAGGGTGCACCCCTCCACTTT. Translation gives CASSLGGQGAPLHF.

The chain carries TRBV9 and TRBJ2-1, with D possibly matching TRBD2 (6 bases). The germline V and J ends were trimmed by 2 bases and 3 bases, with 12 bases remaining between them. The CDR3 is made up of 15 amino acids. Germline V gene data show CDR1 as SGDLS and CDR2 as YYNGEE. CDR3 DNA sequence: TGTGCCAGCAGCGTTGAGGGAGGAAACTACAATGAGCAGTTCTTC. Translating gives CASSVEGGNYNEQFF.

The chain combines TRBV18 with TRBJ1-1; 8 bases are a match to TRBD1. Germline trimming cut 5 bases from V and 3 bases from J; bases unmatched to any gene: 2. CDR1 is KGHSH, CDR2 LQKENI, per germline. CDR3 size: 13 residues. For the CDR3, the DNA is TGTGCCAGCTCAAAACAGGGGGACACTGAAGCTTTCTTT. It yields the protein CASSKQGDTEAFF.

The J gene is TRBJ1-6, the V gene TRBV7-2, with 7 bases identical to TRBD1. With 4 bases clipped from V and 11 bases from J, the junction kept 5 bases outside the gene matches. The CDR3 spans 13 residues. Germline loops: CDR1 SGHTA, CDR2 FQGNSA. Here the CDR3 DNA reads TGTGCCAGCAGCTCAGAACAGGGGACACCCCTCCACTTT. Its translation is CASSSEQGTPLHF.

The CDR3 is CASSQKRRASTIGEKLFF. In DNA, the CDR3 is TGTGCCAGCAGCCAAAAACGGCGGGCCTCGACTATCGGGGAAAAACTGTTTTTT. The chain carries TRBV3-1 (or the pseudogene TRBV3-2) and TRBJ1-4; no clear D. Germline loops: CDR1 LGHDT, CDR2 YNNKEL (reference sequence). CDR3 length equals 18 residues. V shed 2 bases and J shed 8 bases, with 24 bases lying between them.

The genes are TRBV11-2 and TRBJ2-1; a possible D gene is TRBD2 (6 bases). The V end was cut by 3 bases, the J end by 6 bases, with 18 bases between. This CDR3 spans 16 amino acids. The germline gives CDR1 SGHAT, CDR2 FQNNGV. The CDR3 DNA follows: TGTGCCAGCAGCTTTTTGGGGCTACTAGCCTTCAATGAGCAGTTCTTC. Protein sequence: CASSFLGLLAFNEQFF.

The CDR3 DNA follows: TGTGCCAGCAGTCGTACAGGGTCGTCAGGAAACACCATATATTTT. The encoded protein is CASSRTGSSGNTIYF. The chain uses TRBV6-5 and TRBJ1-3; D possibly corresponds to TRBD1 (6 bases). The V end lost 5 bases, the J end lost 4 bases, and 15 bases lay between the germline ends. This CDR3 contains 15 residues. Germline assignment: CDR1 MNHEY and CDR2 SVGAGI.

This clone has only a few counts. The chain employs TRBV3-1 (or the pseudogene TRBV3-2) and TRBJ2-3; 14 bases are shared with TRBD2. Trimming cost V 4 bases and J 4 bases; bases outside gene matches: 10. This CDR3 contains 18 residues. Germline V CDR1 and CDR2: LGHDT, YNNKEL (reference sequence). The CDR3 sequence is CASSLRTSGGMGSDTQYF. The CDR3 DNA follows: TGTGCCAGCAGCCTCAGGACTAGCGGGGGGATGGGTTCAGATACGCAGTATTTT.

The chain employs TRBV28 and TRBJ2-4; TRBD1 might be the D (6 bases). Germline CDR1 is MDHEN and CDR2 is SYDVKM. Trimming removed 4 bases at V and 2 bases at J, with 12 bases between. CDR3 length equals 15 residues. CDR3 amino acids: CASSSHRDPKNIQYF. As DNA, the CDR3 is TGTGCCAGCAGTTCACACAGGGACCCCAAAAACATTCAGTACTTC.

This clone was picked up many times. The V and J genes are TRBV3-1 (or the pseudogene TRBV3-2) and TRBJ1-2; D is unclear. The germline CDR1 and CDR2 sequences are LGHDT and YNNKEL (reference sequence). CDR3 length: 16 amino acids. V lost 0 bases and J lost 5, with 16 bases in between. CDR3 amino acids: CASSQDLRQPGYGYTF. CDR3 sequence (DNA): TGTGCCAGCAGCCAAGATTTACGACAACCCGGTTATGGCTACACCTTC.

The rearrangement joins TRBV7-2 to TRBJ1-2; TRBD1 aligns across 7 bases. The junction had 6 bases not matched to a gene; V was cut back by 4 bases and J by 4 bases. This CDR3 has 14 residues. CDR1 is SGHTA and CDR2 is FQGNSA in the germline V gene. CDR3 DNA: TGTGCCAGCAGCTCAGGGGGGAGAGGCTATGGCTACACCTTC. It codes for CASSSGGRGYGYTF.

This chain's CDR3 is CASSLGSAAYNEQFF. Written as DNA, the CDR3 is TGTGCCAGCAGCTTAGGTAGCGCGGCCTACAATGAGCAGTTCTTC. The chain couples TRBV13 to TRBJ2-1; D possibly corresponds to TRBD2 (5 bases). The CDR3 is made up of 15 amino acids. Germline CDR1 and CDR2: PRHDT and FYEKMQ (reference sequence). The V gene lost 0 bases and the J gene lost 2 bases, with 8 bases spanning the gap. The full variable domain, with the rest looked up from reference TRBV13 and TRBJ2-1, is AAGVIQSPRHLIKEKRETATLKCYPIPRHDTVYWYQQGPGQDPQFLISFYEKMQSDKGSIPDRFSAQQFSDYHSELNMSSLELGDSALYFCASSLGSAAYNEQFFGPGTRLTVL.

V is TRBV6-2 or TRBV6-3 and J is TRBJ1-1, with D possibly being TRBD1 (6 bases). V lost 6 bases, J lost 7 bases, and 18 bases lay in between. Looked up from germline, CDR1 is MNHEY and CDR2 is SVGEGT. The CDR3 extends over 14 amino acids. CDR3 amino acids: CASSRWTVGSEAFF. The CDR3 DNA reads as TGTGCCAGCAGCCGCTGGACAGTTGGGAGTGAAGCTTTCTTT.

This chain connects TRBV30 to TRBJ2-2; D perhaps matches TRBD2 (5 bases). Germline CDR1 is GTSNPN and CDR2 is SVGIG (reference sequence). The CDR3 covers 12 residues. Trimming took off 2 bases at V and 7 bases at J, with 8 bases between the two ends. The CDR3 region is CAWSLAIGELFF. In nucleotides, the CDR3 is TGTGCCTGGAGTCTAGCAATCGGGGAGCTGTTTTTT.

CDR3 nucleotide sequence: TGTGCCAGCAGACTCGGACAGTTGGAGGTGGGTGAGCAGTTCTTC. Encoded protein: CASRLGQLEVGEQFF. The genes are TRBV7-2 and TRBJ2-1; D perhaps matches TRBD1 (6 bases). Looked up from germline, CDR1 is SGHTA and CDR2 is FQGNSA. The CDR3 is made up of 15 amino acids. Trimming shortened V by 6 bases and J by 9 bases, and 21 bases separated the two germline ends.

V gene TRBV30 combines with J gene TRBJ1-6, with 7 nucleotides matching TRBD1. The CDR3 runs to 16 residues. The V gene end was trimmed by 3 bases and the J gene end by 7 bases; junction bases not matched to a gene: 12. Germline CDR1 GTSNPN, CDR2 SVGIG (reference sequence). CDR3 protein: CAWSTRGQAVNSPLHF. For the CDR3, the DNA is TGTGCCTGGAGCACGAGGGGGCAGGCCGTGAATTCACCCCTCCACTTT.

This clone is a singleton in its sample. The rearrangement uses TRBV3-1 (or the pseudogene TRBV3-2) and TRBJ2-5; a weak D match, TRBD2 (7 bases). The length of the CDR3 is 14 residues. V lost 2 bases, J lost 1 base, and 8 bases lay in between. The germline gives CDR1 LGHDT, CDR2 YNNKEL (reference sequence). The CDR3 sequence is CASSQRGGQETQYF. In DNA, the CDR3 is TGTGCCAGCAGCCAAAGGGGGGGCCAAGAGACCCAGTACTTC.

The rearrangement links TRBV5-1 to TRBJ1-2; TRBD1 is a possible D gene (5 bases). Trimming removed 2 bases at V and 1 base at J, with 12 bases between. The germline CDR1 and CDR2 sequences are SGHRS and YFSETQ. This CDR3 is 15 amino acids long. CDR3 nucleotide sequence: TGCGCCAGCAGCTTCACCGGGACCTTTAACTATGGCTACACCTTC. This sequence encodes CASSFTGTFNYGYTF.